A single sample gave rise to the 5 T cell receptor beta chains below, sequenced in a study of CD8 T cells in Susac syndrome. Random-hexamer reverse transcription was applied to roughly 0.5 to 1 ug RNA. TCRdb re-derived calls from the immunoSEQ multiplex PCR reads in MiXCR, one entry per CDR3 protein. The table lists fewer than 200,000 distinct CDR3 sequences, over 75% of them singletons. Sequenced: CD4+ T cells from PBMCs. These receptors were obtained from a human donor with Susac syndrome.

This chain joins TRBV3-1 and TRBJ2-2, with 9 bases lining up with TRBD1. The CDR3 extends over 16 amino acids. The junction had 7 bases not matched to a gene; V was cut back by 2 bases and J by 6 bases. The germline gives CDR1 LGHDT, CDR2 YNNKEL (reference sequence). Here the CDR3 DNA reads TGTGCCAGCAGCCAACCCGGGACAGGGAGTTCCGGGGAGCTGTTTTTT. It yields the protein CASSQPGTGSSGELFF. Full variable domain (remainder filled in from reference TRBV3-1 and TRBJ2-2): DTAVSQTPKYLVTQMGNDKSIKCEQNLGHDTMYWYKQDSKKFLKIMFSYNNKELIINETVPNRFSPKSPDKAHLNLHINSLELGDSAVYFCASSQPGTGSSGELFFGEGSRLTVL.

The V and J genes are TRBV5-1 and TRBJ2-5, with D perhaps TRBD1 (7 bases). With 4 bases removed from V and 0 bases from J, the gap between germline ends came to 10 bases. Germline V CDR1 and CDR2: SGHRS, YFSETQ. There are 14 residues in the CDR3. In nucleotides, the CDR3 is TGCGCCAGCAGCCGGGGGACAGACCAAGAGACCCAGTACTTC. Amino acid sequence: CASSRGTDQETQYF.

The chain combines TRBV6-1 with TRBJ1-1; D not certain. The CDR3 is made up of 16 amino acids. The germline V and J ends were trimmed by 5 bases and 3 bases, with 19 bases remaining between them. Germline V gene lookup returns CDR1 MNHNS and CDR2 SASEGT. This CDR3 is CASSKPIGQGHTEAFF. The CDR3 region has the DNA TGTGCCAGCAGTAAACCCATTGGCCAAGGGCACACTGAAGCTTTCTTT.

This clonotype was detected a few times. The chain uses TRBV15 and TRBJ2-7; D perhaps matches TRBD2 (7 bases). Trimming shortened V by 4 bases and J by 3 bases, and 13 bases separated the two germline ends. This CDR3 is built from 14 residues. Germline CDR1 LNHNV, CDR2 YYDKDF (reference sequence). The CDR3 is CATSTGGVNYEQYF. The CDR3 DNA reads as TGTGCCACCAGCACGGGGGGCGTAAACTACGAGCAGTACTTC.

This clonotype was seen a few times. The chain recombines TRBV20-1 with TRBJ2-7; 12 bases line up with TRBD2. CDR1 is DFQATT and CDR2 is SNEGSKA in the germline V gene (reference sequence). J lost 4 bases, V lost 4 bases, and 11 bases had no gene match. CDR3 length equals 16 residues. The DNA of the CDR3 is TGCAGTGCTATGGCCGGGCTAGCGGGAGGGTCGTACGAGCAGTACTTC. It translates to CSAMAGLAGGSYEQYF.